The 16 T cell receptor beta chains presented below share a single source sample, sequenced in a study of T-cell memory formation after mild COVID-19. MiXCR, applied by TCRdb to the 5' RACE reads, yields one record per CDR3 protein. This table holds over 350,000 distinct CDR3 sequences, 24% found once. The sequenced sample consisted of PBMCs or a T cell subset sorted from them (not recorded which). The origin of the receptors is an adult woman who had mild COVID-19 (a few samples of this study predate the infection). Cell type and time point are not known.

This clonotype was seen only a few times. The chain combines TRBV9 with TRBJ2-4; TRBD1 or TRBD2 may be the D gene (5 bases each). Germline lookup yields CDR1 SGDLS and CDR2 YYNGEE. The CDR3 is made up of 14 amino acids. V lost 3 bases and J lost 6, with 13 bases in between. The chain's CDR3 is CASSARDAGNIQYF. CDR3 in DNA: TGTGCCAGCAGCGCCCGGGACGCTGGAAACATTCAGTACTTC.

This clonotype was seen at least ten times. The chain has TRBV12-3 or TRBV12-4 and TRBJ2-1; D is perhaps TRBD1 (5 bases). With 3 bases removed from V and 2 bases from J, the gap between germline ends came to 11 bases. The CDR3 runs to 15 residues. CDR3 DNA: TGTGCCAGCAGTTTGGGTCAGGGCCCCTACAATGAGCAGTTCTTC. This codes for CASSLGQGPYNEQFF.

This clonotype was counted a few times. The gene calls are TRBV20-1 and TRBJ1-5; 9 bases map to TRBD1. The CDR3 contains 14 residues. Looked up from germline, CDR1 is DFQATT and CDR2 is SNEGSKA (reference sequence). V gave up 3 bases and J gave up 4 bases; unmatched junction bases: 4. CDR3 in DNA: TGCAGTGCTAGTAAACAGGGGGCGAATCAGCCCCAGCATTTT. Translation: CSASKQGANQPQHF.

This clonotype was seen more than once but under ten times. This sequence joins TRBV7-3 and TRBJ2-2, with D tentatively TRBD2 (6 bases). V lost 1 base to trimming and J lost 0 bases, with 12 bases between them. The CDR3 loop spans 17 amino acids. Germline assignment: CDR1 SGHTA and CDR2 FQGTGA. The CDR3 region has the DNA TGTGCCAGCAGCTTAAACGCCGGGAGTACGAACACCGGGGAGCTGTTTTTT. Amino acid sequence: CASSLNAGSTNTGELFF.

In this sample, this clonotype turned up a few times. The V gene is TRBV12-3 or TRBV12-4, the J gene TRBJ1-1; a weak D match, TRBD1 (6 bases). V was pared by 1 base and J by 8 bases, with 14 bases between. The CDR3 totals 14 residues. CDR3 amino acids: CASSLGQASREAFF. The CDR3 nucleotides read TGTGCCAGCAGTTTAGGACAGGCCTCAAGGGAAGCTTTCTTT.

The rearrangement uses TRBV5-1 and TRBJ2-7; TRBD1 is a possible D gene (5 bases). CDR1 is SGHRS and CDR2 is YFSETQ in the germline V gene. The CDR3 loop spans 16 amino acids. V shed 0 bases and J shed 0 bases, with 13 bases lying between them. CDR3 nucleotides: TGCGCCAGCAGCTTGGGGGGCAGTTTCATCTCCTACGAGCAGTACTTC. It encodes CASSLGGSFISYEQYF.

This chain uses TRBV7-8 with TRBJ1-2; perhaps TRBD1 as D (5 bases). This CDR3 contains 15 residues. In germline, CDR1 is SGHVS, CDR2 FQNEAQ. V lost 1 base and J 4 bases, leaving 13 bases between the germline ends. CDR3 sequence: CASSLEAGTRYGYTF. The DNA of the CDR3 is TGTGCCAGCAGCTTAGAAGCAGGGACTCGCTATGGCTACACCTTC.

This clonotype was seen a handful of times. The chain has TRBV9 and TRBJ2-2, with D tentatively TRBD1 or TRBD2 (5 bases each). Germline V CDR1 and CDR2: SGDLS, YYNGEE. This CDR3 contains 15 residues. V lost 3 bases to trimming and J lost 4 bases, with 13 bases between them. The CDR3 nucleotides read TGTGCCAGCAGCGCACAATTGGGGGTCACCGGGGAGCTGTTTTTT. Protein: CASSAQLGVTGELFF.

This chain connects TRBV24-1 to TRBJ2-1, with TRBD2 matching 10 bases. The J segment lost 8 bases and the V segment lost 3 bases, leaving 9 bases of the junction unmatched. Germline assignment: CDR1 KGHDR and CDR2 SFDVKD. The CDR3 has 16 residues. CDR3 bases: TGTGCCACCAGTGATCGTGGAACTAGCGGGAACGATGAGCAGTTCTTC. Translating it yields CATSDRGTSGNDEQFF.

This clonotype was detected a few times. The gene calls are TRBV2 and TRBJ2-7; 8 bases are a match to TRBD2. Germline V gives CDR1 SNHLY, CDR2 FYNNEI. This CDR3 comprises 13 residues. Trimming removed 9 bases from V and 3 bases from J; junction bases left unmatched: 7. CDR3 sequence: CASRLATHYEQYF. The CDR3 nucleotides read TGTGCCAGTAGACTAGCGACCCACTACGAGCAGTACTTC.

This rearrangement joins TRBV7-9 to TRBJ1-3, with D unclear. This CDR3 is built from 14 residues. Deletions cut 5 bases from V and 0 bases from J, with 8 bases between. Per the germline V gene, CDR1 is SEHNR and CDR2 is FQNEAQ (reference sequence). In DNA, the CDR3 is TGTGCCAGCAGCCCCTGGGTCTCTGGAAACACCATATATTTT. Amino acids: CASSPWVSGNTIYF.

This clonotype has a handful of counts. The chain uses TRBV7-9 and TRBJ2-1; 8 bases map to TRBD2. Germline CDR1 reads SEHNR; CDR2 reads FQNEAQ (reference sequence). The CDR3 contains 12 residues. J gave up 14 bases and V 0 bases, and 3 bases lay outside the gene matches. CDR3 protein: CASSLAELAEFF. The DNA of the CDR3 is TGTGCCAGCAGCTTAGCTGAACTAGCGGAGTTCTTC.

V and J are TRBV11-2 and TRBJ1-1, with D maybe TRBD1 (6 bases). The germline gives CDR1 SGHAT, CDR2 FQNNGV. The V end lost 3 bases, the J end lost 5 bases, and 19 bases lay between the germline ends. The length of the CDR3 is 16 residues. The CDR3 region is CASSLTGPPRVTEAFF. The CDR3 DNA is TGTGCCAGCAGCTTGACAGGACCGCCGAGGGTGACTGAAGCTTTCTTT. Using reference TRBV11-2 and TRBJ1-1 for the parts outside the CDR3, the full variable domain is EAGVAQSPRYKIIEKRQSVAFWCNPISGHATLYWYQQILGQGPKLLIQFQNNGVVDDSQLPKDRFSAERLKGVDSTLKIQPAKLEDSAVYLCASSLTGPPRVTEAFFGQGTRLTVV.

This clonotype occurred a few times. The rearrangement joins TRBV6-2 or TRBV6-3 to TRBJ2-1; 7 bases align to TRBD2. The CDR3 contains 14 residues. Unmatched junction bases numbered 3, after V lost 7 bases and J lost 0 bases. Germline assignment: CDR1 MNHEY and CDR2 SVGEGT. CDR3 region: CASKRTSSYNEQFF. The CDR3 nucleotides read TGTGCCAGCAAAAGGACTAGCTCCTACAATGAGCAGTTCTTC.

V is TRBV12-3 or TRBV12-4 and J is TRBJ2-7, with D unresolved. The CDR3 length is 12 residues. V was pared by 1 base and J by 9 bases, with 10 bases between. CDR3 in DNA: TGTGCCAGCAGTTTAGGGCACCACGGGCAGTACTTC. Encoded protein: CASSLGHHGQYF.

This clonotype was picked up a small number of times. J is TRBJ2-6 and V is TRBV10-3; no reliable D call. CDR1 and CDR2 from the germline V gene are ENHRY and SYGVKD. CDR3 length: 15 amino acids. The ends were cut back, 2 bases at V and 0 bases at J, with 5 bases in the middle. CDR3 protein: CAISERHSGANVLTF. The CDR3 region has the DNA TGTGCCATCAGTGAGAGGCACTCTGGGGCCAACGTCCTGACTTTC.